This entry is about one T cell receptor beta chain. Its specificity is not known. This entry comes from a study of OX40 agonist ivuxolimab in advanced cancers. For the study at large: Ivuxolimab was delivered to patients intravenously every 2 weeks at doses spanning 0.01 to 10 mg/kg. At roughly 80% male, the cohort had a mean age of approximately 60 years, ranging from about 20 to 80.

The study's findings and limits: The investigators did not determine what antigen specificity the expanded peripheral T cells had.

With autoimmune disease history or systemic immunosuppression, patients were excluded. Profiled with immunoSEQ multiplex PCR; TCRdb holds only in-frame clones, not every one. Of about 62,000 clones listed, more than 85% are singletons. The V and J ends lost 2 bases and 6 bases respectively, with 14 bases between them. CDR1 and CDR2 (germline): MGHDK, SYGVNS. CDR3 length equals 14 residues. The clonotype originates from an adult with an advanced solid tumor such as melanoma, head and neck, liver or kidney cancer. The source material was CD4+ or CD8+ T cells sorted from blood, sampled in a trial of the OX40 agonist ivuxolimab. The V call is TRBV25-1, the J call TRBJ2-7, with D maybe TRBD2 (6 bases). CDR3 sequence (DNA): TGTGCCAGCAGTGAACACGAGCGGAGGGGCGAGCAGTACTTC. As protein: CASSEHERRGEQYF.